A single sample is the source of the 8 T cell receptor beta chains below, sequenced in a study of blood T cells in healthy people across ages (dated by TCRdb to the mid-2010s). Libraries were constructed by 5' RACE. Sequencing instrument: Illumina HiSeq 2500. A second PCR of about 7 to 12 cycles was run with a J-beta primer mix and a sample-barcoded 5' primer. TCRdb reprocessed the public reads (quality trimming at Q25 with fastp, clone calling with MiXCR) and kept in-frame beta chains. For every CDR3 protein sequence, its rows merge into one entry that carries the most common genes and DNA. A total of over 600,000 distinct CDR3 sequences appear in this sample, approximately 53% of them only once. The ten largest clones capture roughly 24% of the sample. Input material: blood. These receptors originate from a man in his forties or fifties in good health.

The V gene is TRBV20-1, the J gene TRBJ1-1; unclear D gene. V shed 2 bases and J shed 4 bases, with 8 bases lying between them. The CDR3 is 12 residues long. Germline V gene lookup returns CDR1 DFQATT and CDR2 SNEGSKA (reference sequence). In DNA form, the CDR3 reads TGCAGTGCTAGACAGCCCGCCACTGAAGCTTTCTTT. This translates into CSARQPATEAFF.

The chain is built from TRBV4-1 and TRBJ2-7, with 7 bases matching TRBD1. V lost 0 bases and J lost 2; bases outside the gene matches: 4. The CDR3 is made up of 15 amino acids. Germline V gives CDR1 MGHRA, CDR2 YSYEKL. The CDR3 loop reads CASSQDPQGAYEQYF. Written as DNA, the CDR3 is TGCGCCAGCAGCCAAGATCCCCAGGGGGCCTACGAGCAGTACTTC.

The CDR3 reads CASSQSMALKQYF. In DNA, the CDR3 is TGCGCCAGCAGCCAATCGATGGCATTGAAGCAGTACTTC. The chain employs TRBV4-3 and TRBJ2-7; no reliable D call. The germline V gene encodes CDR1 LGHNA and CDR2 YSLEER. The V end lost 2 bases, the J end lost 8 bases, and 13 bases lay between the germline ends. This CDR3 comprises 13 residues.

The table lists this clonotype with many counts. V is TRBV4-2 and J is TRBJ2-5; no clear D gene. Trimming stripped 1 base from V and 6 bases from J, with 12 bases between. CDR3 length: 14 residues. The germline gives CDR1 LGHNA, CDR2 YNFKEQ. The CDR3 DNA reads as TGTGCCAGCAGCCAAGTCACAGAGGAGAAGACCCAGTACTTC. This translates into CASSQVTEEKTQYF.

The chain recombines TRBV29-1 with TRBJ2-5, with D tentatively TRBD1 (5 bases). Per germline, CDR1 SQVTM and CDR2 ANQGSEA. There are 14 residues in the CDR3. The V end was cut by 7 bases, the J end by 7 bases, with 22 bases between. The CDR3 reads CSGIGVSFDGTQYF. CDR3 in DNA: TGCAGCGGCATAGGGGTCTCTTTTGATGGGACCCAGTACTTC.

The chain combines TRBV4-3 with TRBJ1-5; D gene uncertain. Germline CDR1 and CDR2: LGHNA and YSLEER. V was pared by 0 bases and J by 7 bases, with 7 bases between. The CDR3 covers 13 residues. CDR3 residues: CASSQEVRQPQHF. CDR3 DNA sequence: TGCGCCAGCAGCCAAGAGGTGAGACAGCCCCAGCATTTT.

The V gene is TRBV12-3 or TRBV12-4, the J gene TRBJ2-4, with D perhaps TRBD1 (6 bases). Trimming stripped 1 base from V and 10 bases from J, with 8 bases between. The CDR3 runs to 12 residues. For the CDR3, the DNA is TGTGCCAGCAGTTTAGGGACAGAAATTCAGTACTTC. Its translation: CASSLGTEIQYF.

The CDR3 nucleotides are TGCAGTGCTAGGAGGGCTAACTCCTACAATGGGCAGTACTTC. Translated, it gives CSARRANSYNGQYF. The chain combines TRBV20-1 with TRBJ2-5; tentative D call: TRBD2 (5 bases). From germline, CDR1 is DFQATT and CDR2 SNEGSKA (reference sequence). Trimming cost V 3 bases and J 11 bases, with 22 bases left between them. This CDR3 spans 14 amino acids.